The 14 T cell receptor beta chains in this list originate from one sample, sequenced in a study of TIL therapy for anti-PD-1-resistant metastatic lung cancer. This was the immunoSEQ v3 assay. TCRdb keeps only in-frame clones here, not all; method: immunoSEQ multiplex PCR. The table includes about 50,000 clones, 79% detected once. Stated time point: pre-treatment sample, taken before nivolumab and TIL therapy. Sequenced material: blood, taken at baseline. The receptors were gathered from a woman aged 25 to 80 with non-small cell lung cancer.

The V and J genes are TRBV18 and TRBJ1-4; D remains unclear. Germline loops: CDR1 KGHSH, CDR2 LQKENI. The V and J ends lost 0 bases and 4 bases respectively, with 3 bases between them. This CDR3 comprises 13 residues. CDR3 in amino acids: CASSPPFNEKLFF. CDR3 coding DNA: TGTGCCAGCTCACCACCTTTTAATGAAAAACTGTTTTTT.

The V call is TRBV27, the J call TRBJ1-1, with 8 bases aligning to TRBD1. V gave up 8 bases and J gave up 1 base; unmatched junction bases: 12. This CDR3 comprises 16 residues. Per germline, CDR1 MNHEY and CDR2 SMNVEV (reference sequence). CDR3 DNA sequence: TGTGCCAGCTTCTTAGGAGCAGGGGGCGAGAACACTGAAGCTTTCTTT. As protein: CASFLGAGGENTEAFF.

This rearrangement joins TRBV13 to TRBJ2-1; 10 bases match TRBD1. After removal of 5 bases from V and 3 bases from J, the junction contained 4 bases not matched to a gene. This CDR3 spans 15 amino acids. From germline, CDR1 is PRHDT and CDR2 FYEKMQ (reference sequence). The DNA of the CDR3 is TGTGCCAGCAGCCGCGGGACAGGGGTCTACAATGAGCAGTTCTTC. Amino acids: CASSRGTGVYNEQFF. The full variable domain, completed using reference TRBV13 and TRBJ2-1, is AAGVIQSPRHLIKEKRETATLKCYPIPRHDTVYWYQQGPGQDPQFLISFYEKMQSDKGSIPDRFSAQQFSDYHSELNMSSLELGDSALYFCASSRGTGVYNEQFFGPGTRLTVL.

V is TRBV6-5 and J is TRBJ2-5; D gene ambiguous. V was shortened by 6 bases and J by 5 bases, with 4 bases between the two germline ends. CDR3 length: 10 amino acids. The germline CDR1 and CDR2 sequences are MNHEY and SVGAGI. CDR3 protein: CASRSETQYF. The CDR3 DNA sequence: TGTGCCAGCAGGTCCGAGACCCAGTACTTC.

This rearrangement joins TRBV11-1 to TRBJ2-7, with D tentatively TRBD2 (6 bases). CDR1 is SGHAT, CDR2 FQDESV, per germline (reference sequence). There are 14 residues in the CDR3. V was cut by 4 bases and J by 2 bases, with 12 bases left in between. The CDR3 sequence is CASSSKTRTYEQYF. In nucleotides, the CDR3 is TGTGCCAGCAGCTCCAAGACTAGGACCTACGAGCAGTACTTC.

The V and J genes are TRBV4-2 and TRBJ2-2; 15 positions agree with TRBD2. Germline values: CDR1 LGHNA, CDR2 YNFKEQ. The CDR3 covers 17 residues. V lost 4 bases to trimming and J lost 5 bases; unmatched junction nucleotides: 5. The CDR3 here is CASSPRGTSGGTGELFF. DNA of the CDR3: TGTGCCAGCAGCCCGCGGGGGACTAGCGGGGGGACCGGGGAGCTGTTTTTT.

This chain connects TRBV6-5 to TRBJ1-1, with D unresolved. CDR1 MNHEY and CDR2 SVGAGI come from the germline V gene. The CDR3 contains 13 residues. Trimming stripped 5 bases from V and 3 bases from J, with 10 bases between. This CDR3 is CASSPLSYTEAFF. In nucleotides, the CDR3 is TGTGCCAGCAGTCCGCTCTCATACACTGAAGCTTTCTTT.

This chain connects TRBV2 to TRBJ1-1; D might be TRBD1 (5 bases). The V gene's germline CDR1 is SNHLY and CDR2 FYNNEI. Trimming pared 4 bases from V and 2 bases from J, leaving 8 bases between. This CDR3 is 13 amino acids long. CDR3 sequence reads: CASSVGGNTEAFF. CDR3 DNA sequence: TGTGCCAGCAGTGTTGGGGGAAACACTGAAGCTTTCTTT.

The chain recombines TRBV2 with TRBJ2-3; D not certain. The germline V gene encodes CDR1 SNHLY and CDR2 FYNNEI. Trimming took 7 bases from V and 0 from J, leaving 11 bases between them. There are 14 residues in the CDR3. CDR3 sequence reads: CASKKGSSTDTQYF. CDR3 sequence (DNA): TGTGCCAGCAAAAAGGGATCTAGCACAGATACGCAGTATTTT.

The CDR3 here is CAITPGDLTEAFF. CDR3 sequence (DNA): TGTGCCATCACCCCAGGGGACCTCACTGAAGCTTTCTTT. The chain is built from TRBV10-3 and TRBJ1-1; D might be TRBD1 (6 bases). Germline V CDR1 and CDR2: ENHRY, SYGVKD. The V end lost 7 bases, the J end lost 4 bases, and 13 bases lay between the germline ends. This CDR3 spans 13 amino acids.

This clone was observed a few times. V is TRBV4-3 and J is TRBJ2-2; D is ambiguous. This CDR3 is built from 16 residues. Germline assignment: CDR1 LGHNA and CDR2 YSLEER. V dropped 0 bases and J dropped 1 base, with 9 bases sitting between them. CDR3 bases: TGCGCCAGCAGCCAAGATCCATGGGGGAACACCGGGGAGCTGTTTTTT. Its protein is CASSQDPWGNTGELFF.

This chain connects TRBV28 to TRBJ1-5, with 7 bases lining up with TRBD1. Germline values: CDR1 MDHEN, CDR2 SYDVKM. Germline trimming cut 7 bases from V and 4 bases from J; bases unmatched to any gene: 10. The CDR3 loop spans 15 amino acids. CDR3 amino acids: CASITGVGWNQPQHF. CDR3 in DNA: TGTGCCAGCATCACAGGGGTTGGGTGGAATCAGCCCCAGCATTTT.

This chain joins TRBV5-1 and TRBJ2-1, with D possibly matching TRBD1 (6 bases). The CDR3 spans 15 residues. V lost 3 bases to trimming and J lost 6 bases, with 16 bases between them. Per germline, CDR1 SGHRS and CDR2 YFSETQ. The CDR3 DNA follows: TGCGCCAGCAGCTATGGACAGAACACCGCCAATGAGCAGTTCTTC. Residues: CASSYGQNTANEQFF.

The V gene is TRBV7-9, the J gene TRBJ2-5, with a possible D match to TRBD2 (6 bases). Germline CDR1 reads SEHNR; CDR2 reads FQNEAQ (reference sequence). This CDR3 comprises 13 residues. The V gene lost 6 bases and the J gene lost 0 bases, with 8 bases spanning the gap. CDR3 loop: CASRRDYQETQYF. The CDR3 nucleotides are TGTGCCAGCAGGCGGGACTACCAAGAGACCCAGTACTTC.